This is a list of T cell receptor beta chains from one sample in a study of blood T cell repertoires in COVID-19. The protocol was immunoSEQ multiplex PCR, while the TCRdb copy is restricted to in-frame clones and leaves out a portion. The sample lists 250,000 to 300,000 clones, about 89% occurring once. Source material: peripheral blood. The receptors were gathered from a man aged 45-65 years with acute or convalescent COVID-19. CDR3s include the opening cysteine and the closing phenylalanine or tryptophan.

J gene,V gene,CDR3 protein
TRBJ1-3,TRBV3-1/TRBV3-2,CASSHGQGAYTIYF
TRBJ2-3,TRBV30,CAWSLRDRGRRDTQYF
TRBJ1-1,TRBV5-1,CASSLTAMNTEAFF
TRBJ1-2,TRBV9,CASSPRADSSNYGYTF
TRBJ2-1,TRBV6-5,CASSYSAVRYNEQFF
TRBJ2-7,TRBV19,CASSPGLTYEQYF
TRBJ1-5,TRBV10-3,CAISETRTDNQPQHF
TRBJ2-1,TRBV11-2,CASSSLAGGPYNEQFF
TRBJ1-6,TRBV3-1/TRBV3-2,CASSRQGSTPLHF
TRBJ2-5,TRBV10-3,CAINSRDSQETQYF
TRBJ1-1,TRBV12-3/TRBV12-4,CASSLGTGAAFF
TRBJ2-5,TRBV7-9,CASSLAGTSNQETQYF
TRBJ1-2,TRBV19,CASSTTGTGGYGYTF
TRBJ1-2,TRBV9,CASSARGASYMDAYGYTF
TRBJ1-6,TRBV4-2,CASSQDLVSRGSPLHF
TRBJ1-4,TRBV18,CASSPRVEGGEKLFF
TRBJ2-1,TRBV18,CASRTSGGALYNEQFF
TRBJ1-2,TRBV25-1,CASSEYSGVGGYTF
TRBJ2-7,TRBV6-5,CASSYTDRGPYEQYF
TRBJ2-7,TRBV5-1,CASSLATGTGLAYEQYF
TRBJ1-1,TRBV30,CAWSPRGHTNTEAFF
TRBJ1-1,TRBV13,CASSSRALNTEAFF
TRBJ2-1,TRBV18,CASSRGGQEQFF
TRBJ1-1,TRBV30,CAWSVQEGYRSRTEAFF
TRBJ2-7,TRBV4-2,CASSQGLSYEQYF
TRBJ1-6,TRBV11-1,CASSEDRSPNSPLHF
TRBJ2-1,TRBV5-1,CASSLAGDQGYNEQFF
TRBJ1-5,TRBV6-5,CASSHRADSNQPQHF
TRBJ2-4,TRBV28,CASSLPPRTNLAKNIQYF
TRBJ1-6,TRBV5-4,CASSLEGAGTPLHF
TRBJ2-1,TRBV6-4,CASSDSGTSVDEQFF
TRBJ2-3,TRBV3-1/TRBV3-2,CASSQATGTADTQYF
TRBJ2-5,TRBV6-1,CASSGSGFGETQYF
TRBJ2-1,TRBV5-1,CASSLGTGYNEQFF
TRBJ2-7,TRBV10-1,CASSRDREWDEQYF
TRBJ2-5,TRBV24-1,CATSDPTDRAGETQYF
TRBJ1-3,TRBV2,CAMSFQGSGNTIYF
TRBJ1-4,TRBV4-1,CASSQDGGSGKEKLFF
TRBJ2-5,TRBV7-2,CASSLESGEEVQETQYF
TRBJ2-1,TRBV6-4,CASSDSAGDYNEQFF
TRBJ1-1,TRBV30,CAWSVNRGLTEAFF
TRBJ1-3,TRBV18,CASSPGGVNSGNTIYF
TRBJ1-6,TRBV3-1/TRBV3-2,CASSQSLRDRAPLHF
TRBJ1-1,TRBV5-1,CASRLGRGEAFF
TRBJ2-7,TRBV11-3,CASSLDSRQGNEQYF